These 26 T cell receptor beta chains were all obtained from the same sample, sequenced in a study of blood T cell repertoires in COVID-19. Measured with immunoSEQ multiplex PCR; TCRdb has only the in-frame clones, and not every one. The sample lists roughly 100,000 clones, about 90% occurring once. Sequences were obtained from peripheral blood. These receptors came from a human donor in a cohort sampled during active COVID-19.

The rearrangement uses TRBV4-1 and TRBJ2-1; TRBD1 aligns across 8 bases. The CDR3 length is 16 residues. The germline V gene has CDR1 MGHRA and CDR2 YSYEKL. Trimming cost V 3 bases and J 4 bases; bases outside gene matches: 8. In nucleotides, the CDR3 is TGCGCCAGCAGCCAGCGACAGGGGACGTTTTACAATGAGCAGTTCTTC. Amino acid sequence: CASSQRQGTFYNEQFF.

V gene TRBV7-8 combines with J gene TRBJ2-3, with TRBD2 as a possible D gene (6 bases). Germline V gene data show CDR1 as SGHVS and CDR2 as FQNEAQ. This CDR3 contains 14 residues. With 0 bases removed from V and 5 bases from J, the gap between germline ends came to 9 bases. CDR3 sequence: CASSLAISGDTQYF. The DNA for the CDR3 is TGTGCCAGCAGCTTAGCGATTAGCGGAGATACGCAGTATTTT.

This clone was found a few times. The chain joins TRBV20-1 to TRBJ2-5; 8 bases fit TRBD2. Germline values: CDR1 DFQATT, CDR2 SNEGSKA (reference sequence). Germline trimming cut 3 bases from V and 0 bases from J; bases unmatched to any gene: 6. The CDR3 has 15 residues. The CDR3 nucleotides are TGCAGTGCTAGTAGCTCACTAGCGGACCAAGAGACCCAGTACTTC. Protein: CSASSSLADQETQYF.

This chain links TRBV5-1 with TRBJ2-7; possible D gene TRBD1, 5 bases. V was shortened by 6 bases and J by 6 bases, with 13 bases between the two germline ends. CDR3 length equals 12 residues. Germline CDR1 reads SGHRS; CDR2 reads YFSETQ. The CDR3 nucleotides are TGCGCCAGCATCACCGCTCAGGGCGAGCAGTACTTC. The encoded protein is CASITAQGEQYF. The entire variable domain, with the rest obtained from reference TRBV5-1 and TRBJ2-7, is as follows: KAGVTQTPRYLIKTRGQQVTLSCSPISGHRSVSWYQQTPGQGLQFLFEYFSETQRNKGNFPGRFSGRQFSNSRSEMNVSTLELGDSALYLCASITAQGEQYFGPGTRLTVT.

This clone was seen only a few times. J is TRBJ1-2 and V is TRBV6-5; TRBD1 aligns across 11 bases. Germline CDR1 and CDR2: MNHEY and SVGAGI. The CDR3 sequence is 13 residues long. Trimming at V came to 5 bases and at J to 8 bases, leaving 4 bases not matched to a gene. For the CDR3, the DNA is TGTGCCAGCAGTCCCGGGACAGGGGGGGGCTACACCTTC. It encodes CASSPGTGGGYTF.

The DNA for the CDR3 is TGTGCCAGCAGCCATGGTCAGGGCAGAATTAATGAAAAACTGTTTTTT. Translated: CASSHGQGRINEKLFF. The J gene is TRBJ1-4, the V gene TRBV4-2; weak D call: TRBD1 (5 bases). The length of the CDR3 is 16 residues. Germline V gene lookup returns CDR1 LGHNA and CDR2 YNFKEQ. V shed 3 bases and J shed 4 bases, with 15 bases lying between them.

Written as DNA, the CDR3 is TGTGCCAGTAGTATCGGACAGAGCTCCTACAATGAGCAGTTCTTC. This codes for CASSIGQSSYNEQFF. The chain recombines TRBV19 with TRBJ2-1; maybe TRBD1 (6 bases). Per the germline V gene, CDR1 is LNHDA and CDR2 is SQIVND (reference sequence). Trimming removed 3 bases from V and 0 bases from J, with 9 bases in between. The CDR3 covers 15 residues.

The chain couples TRBV4-2 to TRBJ2-7; maybe TRBD1 (5 bases). V lost 0 bases to trimming and J lost 2 bases, with 11 bases between them. The CDR3 has 15 residues. Germline-derived CDR1 and CDR2 are LGHNA and YNFKEQ. The CDR3: CASSQDEQETYEQYF. In DNA form, the CDR3 reads TGTGCCAGCAGCCAAGATGAACAGGAAACCTACGAGCAGTACTTC.

This chain joins TRBV27 and TRBJ2-7, with D tentatively TRBD1 (6 bases). This CDR3 has 15 amino acids. V lost 6 bases to trimming and J lost 4 bases, with 19 bases between them. Germline assignment: CDR1 MNHEY and CDR2 SMNVEV (reference sequence). CDR3 in amino acids: CASSLTGLGTYEQYF. The CDR3 DNA follows: TGTGCCAGCAGCCTAACAGGGCTAGGAACGTACGAGCAGTACTTC.

The V gene is TRBV10-3, the J gene TRBJ2-5, with D unresolved. Germline CDR1 reads ENHRY; CDR2 reads SYGVKD. CDR3 size: 14 residues. The V and J ends lost 2 bases and 5 bases respectively, with 12 bases between them. The CDR3 is CAISEAGLGETQYF. CDR3 bases: TGTGCCATCAGTGAGGCAGGTCTGGGTGAGACCCAGTACTTC.

V gene TRBV2 combines with J gene TRBJ2-3; D uncertain. V was pared by 4 bases and J by 2 bases, with 4 bases between. CDR1 is SNHLY, CDR2 FYNNEI, per germline. CDR3 size: 12 residues. CDR3: CASSAVTDTQYF. The CDR3 nucleotides are TGTGCCAGCAGTGCCGTCACAGATACGCAGTATTTT.

The chain recombines TRBV5-4 with TRBJ2-3, with 10 bases identical to TRBD2. The germline CDR1 and CDR2 sequences are SGHNT and YYREEE (reference sequence). This CDR3 spans 18 amino acids. V lost 1 base and J lost 5; bases outside the gene matches: 13. CDR3 residues: CASSLPIQRGGQEDTQYF. As DNA, the CDR3 is TGTGCCAGCAGCTTGCCTATCCAGCGGGGGGGCCAGGAAGATACGCAGTATTTT.

A word on this clone: The junction departs from the called germline gene at one end, perhaps through a read error. This sequence joins TRBV20-1 and TRBJ2-3; 9 bases agree with TRBD2. CDR3 size: 11 residues. Germline values: CDR1 DFQATT, CDR2 SNEGSKA (reference sequence). CDR3 coding DNA: TGTAGCGGGAGTGCCTCAGATACGCAGTATTTT. Its translation is CSGSASDTQYF.

V usage is TRBV5-6 and J usage is TRBJ2-7; D not certain. Germline CDR1 is SGHDT and CDR2 is YYEEEE. V was pared by 0 bases and J by 2 bases, with 9 bases between. This CDR3 has 14 residues. The CDR3 coding sequence is TGTGCCAGCAGCTTGGTGGGCTTTACCTACGAGCAGTACTTC. It is translated as CASSLVGFTYEQYF.

The chain has TRBV19 and TRBJ1-3; 7 positions match TRBD1. In germline, CDR1 is LNHDA, CDR2 SQIVND (reference sequence). Trimming took 4 bases from V and 3 from J; bases not matched to a gene: 3. This CDR3 is built from 14 residues. The CDR3 DNA sequence: TGTGCCAGTAGTACTCAGGGGGATGGAAACACCATATATTTT. Its translation is CASSTQGDGNTIYF.

This chain links TRBV7-2 with TRBJ2-3; possible D gene TRBD2, 5 bases. Germline-derived CDR1 and CDR2 are SGHTA and FQGNSA. The CDR3 totals 11 residues. The V end lost 8 bases, the J end lost 6 bases, and 9 bases lay between the germline ends. The CDR3 DNA sequence: TGTGCCAGCCGCCGAGGGGATACGCAGTATTTT. It specifies CASRRGDTQYF. Full variable domain (missing parts from reference TRBV7-2 and TRBJ2-3): GAGVSQSPSNKVTEKGKDVELRCDPISGHTALYWYRQSLGQGLEFLIYFQGNSAPDKSGLPSDRFSAERTGGSVSTLTIQRTQQEDSAVYLCASRRGDTQYFGPGTRLTVL.

V is TRBV5-1 and J is TRBJ1-2; the D is unclear. Germline loops: CDR1 SGHRS, CDR2 YFSETQ. The CDR3 is 15 residues long. V was shortened by 1 base and J by 4 bases, with 14 bases between the two germline ends. CDR3 nucleotides: TGCGCCAGCAGCTTGTCTGGAGAAAAACCCTATGGCTACACCTTC. This translates into CASSLSGEKPYGYTF.

This clone occurred a few times. This chain joins TRBV7-2 and TRBJ2-5; 7 bases agree with TRBD2. This CDR3 contains 16 residues. The trim removed 5 bases at V and 3 bases at J, leaving 12 bases unmatched. Germline V gives CDR1 SGHTA, CDR2 FQGNSA. CDR3 loop: CASSAYGTINKETQYF. The CDR3 bases are TGTGCCAGCAGCGCCTACGGGACTATAAATAAAGAGACCCAGTACTTC.

The chain uses TRBV28 and TRBJ1-2; 8 bases line up with TRBD1. The CDR3 totals 11 residues. The V and J ends lost 3 bases and 13 bases, in that order; junction bases with no gene match: 4. Germline V CDR1 and CDR2: MDHEN, SYDVKM. CDR3: CASSFQGARTF. The CDR3 DNA follows: TGTGCCAGCAGTTTCCAGGGGGCCCGCACCTTC.

The CDR3: CASSSGTVDGYTF. DNA for the CDR3: TGTGCCAGCAGTTCCGGGACAGTCGATGGCTACACCTTC. The chain recombines TRBV2 with TRBJ1-2; 7 bases agree with TRBD1. With 5 bases clipped from V and 6 bases from J, the junction kept 6 bases outside the gene matches. Germline CDR1 reads SNHLY; CDR2 reads FYNNEI. This CDR3 is built from 13 residues.

This clone was recorded once. The gene calls are TRBV9 and TRBJ2-1; D is perhaps TRBD2 (6 bases). Germline CDR1 reads SGDLS; CDR2 reads YYNGEE. V shed 1 base and J shed 7 bases, with 18 bases lying between them. The CDR3 spans 16 residues. DNA for the CDR3: TGTGCCAGCAGCGTATGGTCCGGGGGTCTTGTTAATGAGCAGTTCTTC. Translating gives CASSVWSGGLVNEQFF. Filled out from reference TRBV9 and TRBJ2-1, the complete variable domain reads DSGVTQTPKHLITATGQRVTLRCSPRSGDLSVYWYQQSLDQGLQFLIQYYNGEERAKGNILERFSAQQFPDLHSELNLSSLELGDSALYFCASSVWSGGLVNEQFFGPGTRLTVL.

The V gene is TRBV7-9, the J gene TRBJ2-4, with 9 bases fitting TRBD2. There are 18 residues in the CDR3. Germline CDR1 is SEHNR and CDR2 is FQNEAQ (reference sequence). Germline trimming cut 3 bases from V and 3 bases from J; bases unmatched to any gene: 12. The CDR3 loop is CASSFGLAGRQGKNIQYF. The CDR3 nucleotides read TGTGCCAGCAGCTTCGGGCTAGCGGGGCGGCAGGGCAAAAACATTCAGTACTTC. Full variable domain (rest looked up from reference TRBV7-9 and TRBJ2-4): DTGVSQNPRHKITKRGQNVTFRCDPISEHNRLYWYRQTLGQGPEFLTYFQNEAQLEKSRLLSDRFSAERPKGSFSTLEIQRTEQGDSAMYLCASSFGLAGRQGKNIQYFGAGTRLSVL.

The rearrangement uses TRBV5-1 and TRBJ2-3; D is perhaps TRBD2 (5 bases). Trimming removed 2 bases at V and 4 bases at J, with 11 bases between. This CDR3 has 14 amino acids. The germline gives CDR1 SGHRS, CDR2 YFSETQ. The CDR3 DNA is TGCGCCAGCAGCTTTAGCGAAGGGTCAGATACGCAGTATTTT. Translating gives CASSFSEGSDTQYF.

J is TRBJ1-3 and V is TRBV28, with D maybe TRBD1 (5 bases). Trimming shortened V by 8 bases and J by 7 bases, and 21 bases separated the two germline ends. The length of the CDR3 is 15 residues. CDR1 and CDR2 from the germline V gene are MDHEN and SYDVKM. CDR3 sequence (DNA): TGTGCCAGCGGAGGGGACTCCCCGAAGTGGAACACCATATATTTT. Translating it yields CASGGDSPKWNTIYF.

The chain has TRBV2 and TRBJ2-1, with D hard to call. Trimming left V 5 bases short and J 6 bases short, with 14 bases between. Per the germline V gene, CDR1 is SNHLY and CDR2 is FYNNEI. This CDR3 comprises 14 residues. This CDR3 reads CASSPASAVNEQFF. CDR3 bases: TGTGCCAGCAGTCCGGCAAGCGCCGTCAATGAGCAGTTCTTC.

This clone was detected ten times or more. The chain combines TRBV2 with TRBJ2-7; tentative D call: TRBD1 (6 bases). The CDR3 has 13 residues. V lost 6 bases to trimming and J lost 3 bases, with 12 bases between them. Looked up from germline, CDR1 is SNHLY and CDR2 is FYNNEI. Written as DNA, the CDR3 is TGTGCCAGCAGACACAGGGCCTACTACGAGCAGTACTTC. Translation gives CASRHRAYYEQYF.